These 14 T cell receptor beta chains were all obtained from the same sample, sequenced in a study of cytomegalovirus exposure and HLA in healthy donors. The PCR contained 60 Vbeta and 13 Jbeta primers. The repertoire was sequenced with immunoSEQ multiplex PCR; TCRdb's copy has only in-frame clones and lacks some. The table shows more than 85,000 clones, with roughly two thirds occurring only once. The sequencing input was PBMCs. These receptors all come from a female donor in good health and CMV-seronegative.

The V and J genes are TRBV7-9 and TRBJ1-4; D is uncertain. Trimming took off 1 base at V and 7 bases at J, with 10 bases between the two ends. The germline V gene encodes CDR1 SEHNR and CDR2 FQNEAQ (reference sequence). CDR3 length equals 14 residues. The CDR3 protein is CASSLVDPSEKLFF. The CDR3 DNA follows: TGTGCCAGCAGCTTAGTTGATCCTAGTGAAAAACTGTTTTTT.

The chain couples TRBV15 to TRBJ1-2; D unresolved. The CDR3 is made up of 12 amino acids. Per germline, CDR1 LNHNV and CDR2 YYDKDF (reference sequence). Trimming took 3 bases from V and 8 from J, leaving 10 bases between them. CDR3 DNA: TGTGCCACCAGCAGCGCAAACGGGGGCTACACCTTC. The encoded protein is CATSSANGGYTF.

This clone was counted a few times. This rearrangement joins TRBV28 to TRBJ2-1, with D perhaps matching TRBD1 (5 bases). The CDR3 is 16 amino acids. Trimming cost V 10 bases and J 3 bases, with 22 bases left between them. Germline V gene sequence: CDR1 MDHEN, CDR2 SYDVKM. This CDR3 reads CATLGAFAINYNEQFF. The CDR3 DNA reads TGTGCCACCCTAGGGGCCTTTGCCATTAACTACAATGAGCAGTTCTTC.

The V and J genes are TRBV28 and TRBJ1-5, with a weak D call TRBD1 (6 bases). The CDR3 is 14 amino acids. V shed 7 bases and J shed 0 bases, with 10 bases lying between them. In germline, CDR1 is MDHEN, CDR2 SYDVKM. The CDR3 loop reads CASTNRVSNQPQHF. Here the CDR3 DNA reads TGTGCCAGCACTAACAGGGTTAGCAATCAGCCCCAGCATTTT.

CDR3 nucleotides: TGTGCCAGCAGTGGCGGGACTAGCGGCGAGCAGTACTTC. As protein: CASSGGTSGEQYF. The V gene is TRBV7-6, the J gene TRBJ2-7, with TRBD2 matching 11 bases. J lost 6 bases, V lost 6 bases, and 4 bases had no gene match. The CDR3 totals 13 residues. Germline CDR1 is SGHVS and CDR2 is FNYEAQ.

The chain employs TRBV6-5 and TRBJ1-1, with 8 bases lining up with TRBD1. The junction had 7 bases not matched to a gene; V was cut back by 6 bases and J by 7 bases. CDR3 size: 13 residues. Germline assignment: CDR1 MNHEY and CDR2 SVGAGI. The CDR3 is CASRRQGLGEAFF. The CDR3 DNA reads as TGTGCCAGCAGGAGACAGGGGTTGGGTGAAGCTTTCTTT.

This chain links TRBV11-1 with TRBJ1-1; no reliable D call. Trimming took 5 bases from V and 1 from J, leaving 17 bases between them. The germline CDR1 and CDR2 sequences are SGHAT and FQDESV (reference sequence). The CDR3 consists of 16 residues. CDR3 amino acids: CASSPPSGWPNTEAFF. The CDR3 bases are TGTGCCAGCAGCCCCCCCTCGGGGTGGCCGAACACTGAAGCTTTCTTT.

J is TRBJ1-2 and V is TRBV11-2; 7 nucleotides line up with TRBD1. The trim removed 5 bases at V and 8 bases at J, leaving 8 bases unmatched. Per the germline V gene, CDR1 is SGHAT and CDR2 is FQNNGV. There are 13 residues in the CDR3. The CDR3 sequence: CASSPDRVEGYTF. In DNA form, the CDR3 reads TGTGCCAGCAGCCCCGACAGGGTAGAGGGCTACACCTTC. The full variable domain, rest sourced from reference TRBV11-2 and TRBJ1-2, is EAGVAQSPRYKIIEKRQSVAFWCNPISGHATLYWYQQILGQGPKLLIQFQNNGVVDDSQLPKDRFSAERLKGVDSTLKIQPAKLEDSAVYLCASSPDRVEGYTFGSGTRLTVV.

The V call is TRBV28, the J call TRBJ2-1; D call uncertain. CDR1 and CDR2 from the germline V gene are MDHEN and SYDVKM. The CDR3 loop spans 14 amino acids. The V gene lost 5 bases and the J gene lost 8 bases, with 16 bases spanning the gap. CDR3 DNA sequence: TGTGCCAGCAGTCCAAATCGGGTAGGCGATGAGCAGTTCTTC. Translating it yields CASSPNRVGDEQFF.

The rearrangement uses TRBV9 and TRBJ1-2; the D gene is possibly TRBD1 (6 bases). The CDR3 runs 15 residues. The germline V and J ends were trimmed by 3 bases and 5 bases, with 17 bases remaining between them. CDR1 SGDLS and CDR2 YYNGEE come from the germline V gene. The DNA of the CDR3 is TGTGCCAGCAGCGAGGGGGGGACTCTTTGGTATGGCTACACCTTC. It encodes CASSEGGTLWYGYTF.

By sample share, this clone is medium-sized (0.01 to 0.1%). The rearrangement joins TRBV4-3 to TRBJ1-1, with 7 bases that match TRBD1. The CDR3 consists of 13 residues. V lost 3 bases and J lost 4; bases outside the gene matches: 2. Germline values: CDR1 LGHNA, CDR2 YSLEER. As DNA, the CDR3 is TGCGCCAGCAGCCAGACAGGGATCACTGAAGCTTTCTTT. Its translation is CASSQTGITEAFF.

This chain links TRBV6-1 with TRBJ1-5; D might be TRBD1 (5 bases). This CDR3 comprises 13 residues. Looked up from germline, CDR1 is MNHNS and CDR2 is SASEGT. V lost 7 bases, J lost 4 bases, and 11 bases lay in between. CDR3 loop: CASTDSGNQPQHF. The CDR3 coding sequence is TGTGCCAGCACCGACAGTGGGAATCAGCCCCAGCATTTT.

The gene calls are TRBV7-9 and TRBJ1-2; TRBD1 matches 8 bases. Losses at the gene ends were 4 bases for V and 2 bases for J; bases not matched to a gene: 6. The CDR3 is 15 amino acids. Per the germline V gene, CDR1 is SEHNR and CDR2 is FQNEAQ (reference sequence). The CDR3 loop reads CASSSRTGTNYGYTF. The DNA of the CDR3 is TGTGCCAGCAGCTCCCGGACAGGGACCAACTATGGCTACACCTTC.

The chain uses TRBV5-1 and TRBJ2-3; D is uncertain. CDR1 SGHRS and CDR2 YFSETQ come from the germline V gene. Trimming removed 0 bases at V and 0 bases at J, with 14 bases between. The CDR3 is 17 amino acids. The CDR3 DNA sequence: TGCGCCAGCAGCTTGGCCCTAGTGATGGCTAGCACAGATACGCAGTATTTT. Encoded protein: CASSLALVMASTDTQYF.